These T cell receptor beta chains were read from a single sample in a study of PD-L1 blockade in urothelial cancer. Measured with immunoSEQ multiplex PCR; TCRdb has only the in-frame clones, and not every one. Of 40,000 to 55,000 clones listed, 75% to 95% are singletons. The sequences come from PBMCs, collected around atezolizumab (anti-PD-L1) treatment. Source of these receptors: a man in his sixties or seventies with urothelial cancer. Both conserved end residues are part of each CDR3. D genes are given only for firm matches. A clone size is listed for some rows: how often the clone was seen (once, few, many), or a class if it is expanded.

J	D	V	size	CDR3	DNA
TRBJ1-4	NA	TRBV4-2	NA	CASSQGGPRTVNEKLFF	TGTGCCAGCAGCCAAGGGGGTCCACGGACAGTTAATGAAAAACTGTTTTTT
TRBJ2-7	TRBD2	TRBV7-2	NA	CASSGGLAGHEQYF	TGTGCCAGCAGCGGGGGACTAGCGGGCCACGAGCAGTACTTC
TRBJ1-2	NA	TRBV10-1	NA	CASRYPNRQAWRSEGYTF	TGCGCCAGCCGATATCCGAACAGACAGGCATGGAGGTCGGAGGGCTACACCTTC
TRBJ2-7	TRBD1	TRBV11-2	NA	CASSSLGTGVDEQYF	TGTGCCAGCAGCTCCCTTGGGACAGGGGTGGACGAGCAGTACTTC
TRBJ2-1	TRBD2	TRBV7-3	NA	CASSFRLADYNEQFF	TGTGCCAGCAGCTTTCGACTAGCGGACTACAATGAGCAGTTCTTC
TRBJ2-1	NA	TRBV5-6	NA	CASSPRGLSYRVSNEQFF	TGTGCCAGCAGCCCCCGTGGACTTTCTTACCGGGTATCCAATGAGCAGTTCTTC
TRBJ1-1	TRBD1	TRBV29-1	NA	CSVAQGLAEAFF	TGCAGCGTTGCACAGGGGTTGGCTGAAGCTTTCTTT
TRBJ2-4	NA	TRBV5-1	NA	CASSSKSGFLADKNIQYF	TGCGCCAGCAGCTCCAAGAGCGGGTTTCTAGCAGACAAAAACATTCAGTACTTC
TRBJ2-3	NA	TRBV18	few	CASSPRNDGLRTDTQYF	TGTGCCAGCTCACCAAGGAATGATGGGCTCCGCACAGATACGCAGTATTTT
TRBJ2-7	NA	TRBV18	NA	CASSPNQDGYEQYF	TGTGCCAGCTCACCGAACCAGGATGGCTACGAGCAGTACTTC
TRBJ2-7	NA	TRBV6-1	NA	CASRASNSYEQYF	TGTGCCAGCAGGGCTAGCAACTCCTACGAGCAGTACTTC
TRBJ1-1	TRBD1	TRBV5-1	NA	CASGRQGGFTEAFF	TGCGCCAGCGGTCGACAGGGCGGATTCACTGAAGCTTTCTTT
TRBJ1-1	TRBD1	TRBV6-5	NA	CASSYVPQGAGEAFF	TGTGCCAGCAGTTATGTCCCCCAGGGGGCAGGTGAAGCTTTCTTT